The 11 T cell receptor beta chains below were found in one sample sequenced in a study of T cells in Graves' hyperthyroidism and ophthalmopathy. It was RNA transcripts that yielded the amplified TCR beta CDR3 regions. TCR CDR3 underwent first-round RT-PCR with the HTBI primer set. TCRdb re-derived calls from the multiplex PCR reads in MiXCR, one entry per CDR3 protein. The sample lists 550,000 to 800,000 distinct CDR3 sequences, over 15% occurring once. Sequencing was done on a sample of blood. The receptors shown here come from a man aged 18 to 29 with Graves' hyperthyroidism.

This clonotype was counted ten times or more. The genes are TRBV27 and TRBJ2-1; D not certain. The length of the CDR3 is 11 residues. Germline-derived CDR1 and CDR2 are MNHEY and SMNVEV (reference sequence). The germline V and J ends were trimmed by 5 bases and 9 bases, with 8 bases remaining between them. Here the CDR3 DNA reads TGTGCCAGCAGTAACTTGGTTGAGCAGTTCTTC. Its protein is CASSNLVEQFF.

There are many counts of this clonotype. The chain uses TRBV15 and TRBJ1-1; TRBD1 matches 7 bases. The germline V gene encodes CDR1 LNHNV and CDR2 YYDKDF (reference sequence). The CDR3 loop spans 13 amino acids. The ends lost 7 bases at V and 1 base at J; junction bases unmatched: 3. The CDR3 region has the DNA TGTGCCACCACGGGACAGTGGAACACTGAAGCTTTCTTT. Translated, it gives CATTGQWNTEAFF.

This clonotype was seen more than once but under ten times. This rearrangement joins TRBV4-1 to TRBJ2-1, with 12 positions matching TRBD2. With V trimmed by 0 bases and J by 5 bases, 5 bases remained unmatched. This CDR3 comprises 17 residues. CDR1 is MGHRA, CDR2 YSYEKL, per germline. The CDR3 nucleotides read TGCGCCAGCAGCCAAGATCGATCTAGCGGGAGGGACAATGAGCAGTTCTTC. Translating it yields CASSQDRSSGRDNEQFF.

This clonotype was observed at least ten times. This rearrangement joins TRBV6-2 or TRBV6-3 to TRBJ1-2; D gene uncertain. CDR3 length equals 15 residues. Looked up from germline, CDR1 is MNHEY and CDR2 is SVGEGT. V was shortened by 0 bases and J by 2 bases, with 10 bases between the two germline ends. CDR3 nucleotide sequence: TGTGCCAGCAGTTACTCGAGCTGGGCAAACTATGGCTACACCTTC. Encoded protein: CASSYSSWANYGYTF.

Concerning this clonotype itself: This may stem from a read error, because a much larger clone lies one nucleotide away. The CDR3 does not end in the conserved phenylalanine or tryptophan, so this is likely a read error. The CDR3: CASSLTSGFYEQYS. In DNA form, the CDR3 reads TGCGCCAGCAGCTTGACTAGCGGGTTCTACGAGCAGTACTCC. This sequence joins TRBV5-1 and TRBJ2-7, with 9 bases identical to TRBD2. Germline V gives CDR1 SGHRS, CDR2 YFSETQ. V was clipped by 1 base and J by 3 bases; unmatched bases: 2. CDR3 length: 14 amino acids.

In its sample, this clonotype was seen once. This may be a read error, as it is one base from a much larger clone. V usage is TRBV7-8 and J usage is TRBJ1-1; D not certain. The germline V gene has CDR1 SGHVS and CDR2 FQNEAQ. V lost 6 bases to trimming and J lost 1 base, with 15 bases between them. This CDR3 has 15 residues. In nucleotides, the CDR3 is TGTGCCAGCAGGGTAAGGTGGCGGACGAACACTGAAGCTTTCTTT. This encodes CASRVRWRTNTEAFF.

This clonotype turned up a few times. This chain links TRBV7-9 with TRBJ2-3; TRBD1 might be the D (6 bases). V was trimmed by 1 base and J by 4 bases, leaving 12 bases between them. The CDR3 totals 15 residues. Germline V gene sequence: CDR1 SEHNR, CDR2 FQNEAQ (reference sequence). CDR3 region: CASSLERQVPDTQYF. The CDR3 bases are TGTGCCAGCAGCTTAGAAAGACAGGTCCCAGATACGCAGTATTTT. Combining the CDR3 with reference TRBV7-9 and TRBJ2-3 gives the whole variable domain DTGVSQNPRHKITKRGQNVTFRCDPISEHNRLYWYRQTLGQGPEFLTYFQNEAQLEKSRLLSDRFSAERPKGSFSTLEIQRTEQGDSAMYLCASSLERQVPDTQYFGPGTRLTVL.

This clonotype was counted a few times. CDR3 nucleotide sequence: TGCGCCAGCAGCTTGGTTGGGACTAGCACAGATACGCAGTATTTT. Translated: CASSLVGTSTDTQYF. J is TRBJ2-3 and V is TRBV5-1, with a weak D call TRBD2 (6 bases). Between the trimmed V and J ends, which lost 0 bases and 0 bases, there was a span of 8 bases. This CDR3 has 15 amino acids. The germline V gene has CDR1 SGHRS and CDR2 YFSETQ.

Many counts were recorded for this clonotype. This chain links TRBV30 with TRBJ2-5, with 7 positions matching TRBD2. Germline CDR1 is GTSNPN and CDR2 is SVGIG (reference sequence). V lost 4 bases and J lost 5; bases outside the gene matches: 4. The CDR3 extends over 12 amino acids. The CDR3 loop reads CAWMGGSETQYF. Here the CDR3 DNA reads TGTGCCTGGATGGGCGGGAGTGAGACCCAGTACTTC.

The gene calls are TRBV25-1 and TRBJ1-5, with D unresolved. Trimming removed 6 bases from V and 2 bases from J, with 14 bases in between. CDR1 and CDR2 from the germline V gene are MGHDK and SYGVNS. There are 15 residues in the CDR3. In DNA form, the CDR3 reads TGTGCCAGCAGCCCCGCAGATACGGGCAATCAGCCCCAGCATTTT. It is translated as CASSPADTGNQPQHF.

In its sample, this clonotype was seen many times. The rearrangement uses TRBV7-2 and TRBJ2-1, with D possibly being TRBD1 (6 bases). Trimming pared 1 base from V and 10 bases from J, leaving 11 bases between. The germline V gene has CDR1 SGHTA and CDR2 FQGNSA. This CDR3 is built from 13 residues. The CDR3 loop is CASSLVNREEQFF. For the CDR3, the DNA is TGTGCCAGCAGCTTAGTGAACAGGGAAGAGCAGTTCTTC.